This T cell receptor (beta chain) emerged from a study of shared clonotypes between healthy human individuals. Broader study findings: Unshared clonotypes carried lower generation probabilities than those common to all four donors.

Here immunoSEQ multiplex PCR was the method, and the copy in TCRdb shows in-frame clones only, minus some. In the table there are a few million clones, 85% to 95% of which are singletons. Concerning this clone itself: Its antigen remains unidentified.

The study separated CD4+ cells into CD45RA+ naive and CD45RA-negative memory subsets. This CDR3 contains 16 residues. From germline, CDR1 is LNHDA and CDR2 SQIVND (reference sequence). Trimming at V came to 1 base and at J to 4 bases, leaving 9 bases not matched to a gene. Sequenced input: naive CD4+ T cells from PBMCs. As to subset: CD45RA+ positively selected. The receptor's source is a man between 18 and 35 years old in good health. Some clones in this sample may be carry-over from other donors' samples. The rearrangement uses TRBV19 and TRBJ2-7, with 8 nucleotides matching TRBD2. The CDR3, as DNA: TGTGCCAGTAGTATAGGTTCCCGAGCGGGAGCTTACGAGCAGTACTTC. This gives the protein CASSIGSRAGAYEQYF.